Below, 15 T cell receptor beta chains from the same sample are listed, as sequenced in a study of T cell responses to AZD1222 COVID-19 vaccine. Sequencing was performed with immunoSEQ multiplex PCR; in TCRdb, only in-frame clones are kept and a portion is missing. The data hold over 100,000 clones, with roughly 90% observed a single time. This sample comprised peripheral blood, obtained on day 0 of AZD1222 vaccination. The receptors stem from an adult in good health.

The genes are TRBV25-1 and TRBJ1-1; D uncertain. Trimming took off 8 bases at V and 1 base at J, with 11 bases between the two ends. Germline CDR1 is MGHDK and CDR2 is SYGVNS. There are 13 residues in the CDR3. Written as DNA, the CDR3 is TGTGCCAGCGGCGCTGATTCGAACACTGAAGCTTTCTTT. This sequence encodes CASGADSNTEAFF. The entire variable domain, with the rest obtained from reference TRBV25-1 and TRBJ1-1, is as follows: EADIYQTPRYLVIGTGKKITLECSQTMGHDKMYWYQQDPGMELHLIHYSYGVNSTEKGDLSSESTVSRIRTEHFPLTLESARPSHTSQYLCASGADSNTEAFFGQGTRLTVV.

The chain combines TRBV2 with TRBJ1-4, with D possibly TRBD1 on 6 matching bases. CDR1 and CDR2 (germline): SNHLY, FYNNEI. CDR3 size: 15 residues. V lost 4 bases to trimming and J lost 1 base, with 10 bases between them. The CDR3 bases are TGTGCCAGCAGTGGGTTAGGGGGAACTAATGAAAAACTGTTTTTT. Amino acid sequence: CASSGLGGTNEKLFF.

The chain combines TRBV6-5 with TRBJ1-1; 9 bases agree with TRBD1. CDR1 is MNHEY and CDR2 is SVGAGI in the germline V gene. The CDR3 loop spans 14 amino acids. V gave up 0 bases and J gave up 10 bases; unmatched junction bases: 6. The CDR3, as DNA: TGTGCCAGCAGTTACTCGCCCGGGACAGGGTTAGCTTTCTTT. Protein product: CASSYSPGTGLAFF.

The rearrangement links TRBV4-1 to TRBJ2-3; 10 nucleotides agree with TRBD2. This CDR3 spans 16 amino acids. Per germline, CDR1 MGHRA and CDR2 YSYEKL. The junction had 6 bases not matched to a gene; V was cut back by 5 bases and J by 1 base. CDR3 nucleotides: TGCGCCAGCAGCTTCCTCAGCGGGGGGGGCACAGATACGCAGTATTTT. Residues: CASSFLSGGGTDTQYF.

V is TRBV5-4 and J is TRBJ1-1; D is ambiguous. Per the germline V gene, CDR1 is SGHNT and CDR2 is YYREEE (reference sequence). The CDR3 extends over 15 amino acids. Trimming removed 3 bases at V and 1 base at J, with 13 bases between. The CDR3 DNA reads as TGTGCCAGCAGCTCGGCCCGGTCTTGGAACACTGAAGCTTTCTTT. Its translation is CASSSARSWNTEAFF.

The rearrangement links TRBV7-9 to TRBJ1-3; 9 bases are shared with TRBD1. V lost 8 bases to trimming and J lost 3 bases; unmatched junction nucleotides: 14. Looked up from germline, CDR1 is SEHNR and CDR2 is FQNEAQ (reference sequence). The CDR3 sequence is 17 residues long. CDR3: CASFSPSQGAFGNTIYF. The CDR3 coding sequence is TGTGCCAGCTTCTCCCCCTCACAGGGGGCTTTTGGAAACACCATATATTTT.

The genes are TRBV12-3 or TRBV12-4 and TRBJ1-2, with a possible D match to TRBD1 (6 bases). The CDR3 totals 12 residues. Trimming removed 5 bases at V and 8 bases at J, with 12 bases between. CDR3 protein: CASSTGQGGYTF. DNA for the CDR3: TGTGCCAGCAGTACGGGACAAGGGGGCTACACCTTC.

In regard to this clone: This same CDR3 is encoded by further DNA sequences in the sample. The gene calls are TRBV5-1 and TRBJ1-2; 9 bases match TRBD1. V was pared by 4 bases and J by 8 bases, with 6 bases of the junction left unmatched. The germline V gene encodes CDR1 SGHRS and CDR2 YFSETQ. The CDR3 runs to 13 residues. Written as DNA, the CDR3 is TGCGCCAGCAGCAGGGGACAGGGCGGAGGCTACACCTTC. Its protein is CASSRGQGGGYTF.

The chain uses TRBV5-1 and TRBJ1-2; tentatively, D is TRBD1 (5 bases). V was pared by 0 bases and J by 8 bases, with 11 bases between. This CDR3 region has 13 residues. The V gene's germline CDR1 is SGHRS and CDR2 YFSETQ. The CDR3 region has the DNA TGCGCCAGCAGCTTGGGACAGAAGGGCGGCTACACCTTC. This encodes CASSLGQKGGYTF.

This clone has just a few counts. The CDR3 nucleotides read TGTGCCAGCAGTTACTCGAGAGGACAATTCGAAGCTTTCTTT. This codes for CASSYSRGQFEAFF. The chain links TRBV6-5 to TRBJ1-1, with D possibly being TRBD1 (5 bases). CDR3 length: 14 amino acids. Trimming stripped 0 bases from V and 8 bases from J, with 13 bases between. Germline V gene lookup returns CDR1 MNHEY and CDR2 SVGAGI.

In its sample, this clone was seen a few times. CDR3 coding DNA: TGTGCCAGCAGCCACTCCGTGGACAGGGGCCATCAGCCCCAGCATTTT. It translates to CASSHSVDRGHQPQHF. This rearrangement joins TRBV7-2 to TRBJ1-5, with TRBD1 matching over 9 bases. Germline values: CDR1 SGHTA, CDR2 FQGNSA. The trim removed 5 bases at V and 5 bases at J, leaving 10 bases unmatched. This CDR3 comprises 16 residues.

This clone appeared once. The rearrangement joins TRBV7-9 to TRBJ2-7; D not resolved. Trimming stripped 5 bases from V and 7 bases from J, with 15 bases between. The V gene's germline CDR1 is SEHNR and CDR2 FQNEAQ (reference sequence). The CDR3 sequence is 13 residues long. CDR3 residues: CASSDRTQWEQYF. CDR3 sequence (DNA): TGTGCCAGCAGCGACCGTACTCAGTGGGAGCAGTACTTC.

This chain joins TRBV9 and TRBJ2-5; no clear D gene. CDR3 length: 13 amino acids. Trimming left V 0 bases short and J 6 bases short, with 9 bases between. Looked up from germline, CDR1 is SGDLS and CDR2 is YYNGEE. The CDR3 protein is CASSVEGRKTQYF. The CDR3 coding sequence is TGTGCCAGCAGCGTAGAAGGAAGGAAGACCCAGTACTTC.

The chain is built from TRBV6-5 and TRBJ1-1; 8 bases agree with TRBD1. V shed 6 bases, J shed 2 bases, and the junction held 5 bases outside the gene matches. Germline CDR1 reads MNHEY; CDR2 reads SVGAGI. The CDR3 spans 14 residues. DNA of the CDR3: TGTGCCAGCAGCCACGGACAGGGAAACACTGAAGCTTTCTTT. The encoded protein is CASSHGQGNTEAFF.

V is TRBV7-2 and J is TRBJ2-3; 11 nucleotides agree with TRBD2. The germline CDR1 and CDR2 sequences are SGHTA and FQGNSA. The CDR3 consists of 13 residues. V shed 4 bases and J 6 bases; nucleotides not matched to a gene: 0. The DNA for the CDR3 is TGTGCCAGCAGCTGGACTAGCGGGGATACGCAGTATTTT. Amino acids: CASSWTSGDTQYF.